This entry describes one T cell receptor beta chain. The assay was immunoSEQ multiplex PCR, and TCRdb's table has in-frame clones only and misses some. This table has 95,000 to 130,000 clones, 93% appearing once. Germline V gene lookup returns CDR1 LGHNT and CDR2 FRNRAP. The V segment lost 5 bases and the J segment 4 bases; nucleotides outside the gene matches: 9. There are 16 residues in the CDR3. This sample was taken from a study of control samples from healthy donors and cancer patients. Sequencing was done on a sample of blood. The chain carries TRBV12-5 and TRBJ2-1; TRBD1 aligns across 9 bases. The receptor comes from a man between 25 and 39 years old in good health. CDR3 nucleotides: TGTGCTAGTGGTGGGAGCTTGGGACAGGGATACAATGAGCAGTTCTTC. Protein: CASGGSLGQGYNEQFF.